A single sample is the source of the 26 T cell receptor beta chains below, sequenced in a study of blood T cell repertoires in COVID-19 (dated by TCRdb to the early 2020s). To prepare the library, the immunoSEQ multiplex PCR assay was applied. As stored in TCRdb, this immuneACCESS dataset retains in-frame rearrangements with V and J assigned. A fraction of the clones does not appear; measured against another copy, unresolved V genes explain less than half of the discrepancy, and the remainder lacks a known reason. The sample includes about 130,000 clones, with around nine tenths observed a single time. 2% to 2.5% of the sample is held by the ten biggest clonotypes. Material for sequencing was PBMCs or T cells enriched from blood (not recorded which). These receptors were taken from a woman aged 50 to 65 who had recovered from COVID-19.

The V gene is TRBV5-6, the J gene TRBJ2-2; TRBD2 agrees at 8 bases. Germline CDR1 reads SGHDT; CDR2 reads YYEEEE. This CDR3 comprises 17 residues. The V gene end was trimmed by 6 bases and the J gene end by 5 bases; junction bases not matched to a gene: 15. CDR3 protein: CASTPRIRGGGTGELFF. CDR3 DNA sequence: TGTGCCAGCACCCCTCGCATACGGGGGGGCGGTACCGGGGAGCTGTTTTTT. The full variable domain, rest sourced from reference TRBV5-6 and TRBJ2-2, is DAGVTQSPTHLIKTRGQQVTLRCSPKSGHDTVSWYQQALGQGPQFIFQYYEEEERQRGNFPDRFSGHQFPNYSSELNVNALLLGDSALYLCASTPRIRGGGTGELFFGEGSRLTVL.

The chain is built from TRBV27 and TRBJ1-1; D unresolved. Trimming pared 3 bases from V and 3 bases from J, leaving 8 bases between. This CDR3 has 13 residues. The germline V gene encodes CDR1 MNHEY and CDR2 SMNVEV (reference sequence). Here the CDR3 reads CASSFAEDTEAFF. The DNA of the CDR3 is TGTGCCAGCAGTTTCGCAGAGGACACTGAAGCTTTCTTT.

The chain couples TRBV5-1 to TRBJ1-3; TRBD1 aligns across 8 bases. Germline trimming cut 4 bases from V and 4 bases from J; bases unmatched to any gene: 7. The germline gives CDR1 SGHRS, CDR2 YFSETQ. CDR3 length: 15 amino acids. The chain's CDR3 is CASSLDRGYGNTIYF. CDR3 in DNA: TGCGCCAGCAGCCTTGACAGGGGATACGGAAACACCATATATTTT.

The chain links TRBV12-3 or TRBV12-4 to TRBJ2-7; D perhaps matches TRBD1 (5 bases). V lost 3 bases and J lost 2, with 8 bases in between. This CDR3 region has 13 residues. The CDR3: CASSFVQAYEQYF. CDR3 DNA sequence: TGTGCCAGCAGTTTTGTACAGGCCTACGAGCAGTACTTC.

This clone was found a few times. The V gene is TRBV5-6, the J gene TRBJ1-3; 8 bases are a match to TRBD1. Losses at the gene ends were 4 bases for V and 2 bases for J; bases not matched to a gene: 2. CDR1 and CDR2 from the germline V gene are SGHDT and YYEEEE. This CDR3 region has 14 residues. The CDR3 is CASSLTGAGNTIYF. The CDR3 nucleotides are TGTGCCAGCAGCCTGACAGGGGCTGGAAACACCATATATTTT. The whole variable domain, remainder taken from reference TRBV5-6 and TRBJ1-3, is DAGVTQSPTHLIKTRGQQVTLRCSPKSGHDTVSWYQQALGQGPQFIFQYYEEEERQRGNFPDRFSGHQFPNYSSELNVNALLLGDSALYLCASSLTGAGNTIYFGEGSWLTVV.

This clone was observed once. This sequence joins TRBV29-1 and TRBJ1-1, with D maybe TRBD1 (6 bases). The CDR3 has 16 residues. V was shortened by 1 base and J by 0 bases, with 15 bases between the two germline ends. CDR1 is SQVTM, CDR2 ANQGSEA, per germline. CDR3 in amino acids: CSVEVFQGRLNTEAFF. For the CDR3, the DNA is TGCAGCGTTGAAGTATTCCAGGGGCGATTGAACACTGAAGCTTTCTTT.

This chain uses TRBV2 with TRBJ1-3; D possibly corresponds to TRBD1 (6 bases). This CDR3 spans 14 amino acids. V was trimmed by 3 bases and J by 3 bases, leaving 9 bases between them. From germline, CDR1 is SNHLY and CDR2 FYNNEI. CDR3 residues: CASSDAGDGNTIYF. The CDR3 nucleotides are TGTGCCAGCAGTGATGCAGGGGATGGAAACACCATATATTTT.

V usage is TRBV4-1 and J usage is TRBJ2-2; D remains ambiguous. Germline V gives CDR1 MGHRA, CDR2 YSYEKL. V lost 4 bases and J 8 bases, leaving 11 bases between the germline ends. CDR3 size: 13 residues. The CDR3 nucleotides are TGCGCCAGCAGCCCCCGCGCAGCGGGGGAGCTGTTTTTT. Its protein is CASSPRAAGELFF.

The rearrangement joins TRBV4-3 to TRBJ2-1, with D perhaps matching TRBD2 (5 bases). CDR1 and CDR2 from the germline V gene are LGHNA and YSLEER. V dropped 0 bases and J dropped 4 bases, with 16 bases sitting between them. This CDR3 comprises 17 residues. The CDR3 region is CASSQEHIPRVYNEQFF. The DNA of the CDR3 is TGCGCCAGCAGCCAAGAGCACATTCCGAGGGTATACAATGAGCAGTTCTTC.

The chain couples TRBV2 to TRBJ1-1; tentative D call: TRBD1 (5 bases). Trimming cost V 4 bases and J 6 bases, with 15 bases left between them. The length of the CDR3 is 14 residues. The V gene's germline CDR1 is SNHLY and CDR2 FYNNEI. CDR3 in amino acids: CASSAQGLPPEAFF. For the CDR3, the DNA is TGTGCCAGCAGTGCCCAGGGACTCCCGCCTGAAGCTTTCTTT.

The CDR3 spells CASSQARETQYF. DNA of the CDR3: TGTGCCAGCAGCCAAGCTCGGGAGACCCAGTACTTC. This chain uses TRBV14 with TRBJ2-5; D is undetermined. The germline V and J ends were trimmed by 1 base and 5 bases, with 5 bases remaining between them. The CDR3 loop spans 12 amino acids. Germline V gives CDR1 SGHDN, CDR2 FVKESK.

This clone was seen once. This sequence joins TRBV4-1 and TRBJ1-2; D ambiguous. The length of the CDR3 is 13 residues. Trimming shortened V by 1 base and J by 8 bases, and 11 bases separated the two germline ends. Germline CDR1 is MGHRA and CDR2 is YSYEKL. CDR3 sequence (DNA): TGCGCCAGCAGCCAAGCGGTGGGCCGCGGCTACACCTTC. As protein: CASSQAVGRGYTF.

This chain connects TRBV15 to TRBJ1-4; D may be TRBD1 (6 bases). CDR3 length equals 15 residues. The V gene lost 9 bases and the J gene lost 7 bases, with 21 bases spanning the gap. Germline V gene sequence: CDR1 LNHNV, CDR2 YYDKDF (reference sequence). CDR3 protein: CATGGSQDELEKLFF. The CDR3 nucleotides are TGTGCCACTGGGGGCAGCCAAGACGAGCTTGAAAAACTGTTTTTT. Using reference TRBV15 and TRBJ1-4 for the parts outside the CDR3, the full variable domain is DAMVIQNPRYQVTQFGKPVTLSCSQTLNHNVMYWYQQKSSQAPKLLFHYYDKDFNNEADTPDNFQSRRPNTSFCFLDIRSPGLGDTAMYLCATGGSQDELEKLFFGSGTQLSVL.

The chain has TRBV7-2 and TRBJ1-2; 7 bases map to TRBD1. After removal of 7 bases from V and 7 bases from J, the junction contained 9 bases not matched to a gene. Looked up from germline, CDR1 is SGHTA and CDR2 is FQGNSA. CDR3 size: 13 residues. CDR3 sequence reads: CASTVNRGRGYTF. CDR3 coding DNA: TGTGCCAGCACCGTGAACAGGGGCCGTGGCTACACCTTC.

In nucleotides, the CDR3 is TGTGCCAGTAGTATCAGAGGTATGACAGCCACTAGCACAGATACGCAGTATTTT. Translation: CASSIRGMTATSTDTQYF. The rearrangement joins TRBV19 to TRBJ2-3; weak D call: TRBD1 (5 bases). V shed 3 bases and J shed 0 bases, with 19 bases lying between them. CDR1 and CDR2 from the germline V gene are LNHDA and SQIVND (reference sequence). The CDR3 covers 18 residues.

The chain links TRBV19 to TRBJ1-6; 11 bases align to TRBD1. V lost 6 bases and J lost 9; bases outside the gene matches: 7. This CDR3 has 15 amino acids. The germline V gene has CDR1 LNHDA and CDR2 SQIVND (reference sequence). Written as DNA, the CDR3 is TGTGCCAGTAGGACCGGACAGGGGGCCGGTTCACCCCTCCACTTT. Its protein product is CASRTGQGAGSPLHF.

The chain has TRBV18 and TRBJ2-7, with 7 bases fitting TRBD1. After removal of 3 bases from V and 8 bases from J, the junction contained 10 bases not matched to a gene. The length of the CDR3 is 14 residues. Germline V CDR1 and CDR2: KGHSH, LQKENI. The CDR3 DNA is TGTGCCAGCTCACCGAGTCGGGACAGCCGGCAGCAGTACTTC. Translation gives CASSPSRDSRQQYF.

This chain links TRBV30 with TRBJ1-2, with 11 bases lining up with TRBD1. This CDR3 is built from 13 residues. With 7 bases clipped from V and 4 bases from J, the junction kept 5 bases outside the gene matches. Germline V gene lookup returns CDR1 GTSNPN and CDR2 SVGIG (reference sequence). The CDR3 sequence is CAYRTGGAYGYTF. The CDR3 DNA follows: TGTGCCTATAGGACAGGGGGCGCCTATGGCTACACCTTC. The full variable domain, in which reference TRBV30 and TRBJ1-2 provide the parts outside the CDR3, is SQTIHQWPATLVQPVGSPLSLECTVEGTSNPNLYWYRQAAGRGLQLLFYSVGIGQISSEVPQNLSASRPQDRQFILSSKKLLLSDSGFYLCAYRTGGAYGYTFGSGTRLTVV.

This chain links TRBV13 with TRBJ2-5; maybe TRBD2 (6 bases). The CDR3 spans 15 residues. V was trimmed by 4 bases and J by 1 base, leaving 13 bases between them. The germline CDR1 and CDR2 sequences are PRHDT and FYEKMQ (reference sequence). CDR3 coding DNA: TGTGCCAGCAGCTCCAGAGGGACTTTCCAAGAGACCCAGTACTTC. Translation gives CASSSRGTFQETQYF.

This clone showed up just once. The V call is TRBV7-2, the J call TRBJ1-2; D unclear. This CDR3 contains 16 residues. Germline V gene data show CDR1 as SGHTA and CDR2 as FQGNSA. Trimming took off 5 bases at V and 1 base at J, with 17 bases between the two ends. The CDR3 protein is CASSPTSGHSNYGYTF. The CDR3 bases are TGTGCCAGCAGCCCCACCAGCGGCCACAGTAACTATGGCTACACCTTC.

This chain uses TRBV2 with TRBJ1-5; TRBD1 matches 10 bases. Germline V CDR1 and CDR2: SNHLY, FYNNEI. The V gene end was trimmed by 4 bases and the J gene end by 6 bases; junction bases not matched to a gene: 6. CDR3 length: 15 amino acids. The CDR3 DNA is TGTGCCAGCAGTGTGGGACAGGGGATCGCTCAGCCCCAGCATTTT. Translating gives CASSVGQGIAQPQHF.

V usage is TRBV5-4 and J usage is TRBJ1-2; 7 bases are shared with TRBD1. Germline V gives CDR1 SGHNT, CDR2 YYREEE (reference sequence). The V and J ends lost 4 bases and 4 bases, in that order; junction bases with no gene match: 7. The CDR3 has 14 amino acids. As DNA, the CDR3 is TGTGCCAGCAGCCTAGTCGGGACAGCCTATGGCTACACCTTC. This sequence encodes CASSLVGTAYGYTF.

This chain links TRBV10-3 with TRBJ2-5, with 10 bases that match TRBD2. The CDR3 loop spans 14 amino acids. Germline V gene lookup returns CDR1 ENHRY and CDR2 SYGVKD. V dropped 6 bases and J dropped 2; count of bases not matched to a gene: 3. CDR3 loop: CAISLAGEQETQYF. The CDR3 DNA reads as TGTGCCATCAGCCTAGCGGGGGAACAAGAGACCCAGTACTTC.

J is TRBJ1-1 and V is TRBV19, with D possibly matching TRBD1 (5 bases). The V gene's germline CDR1 is LNHDA and CDR2 SQIVND (reference sequence). The CDR3 totals 13 residues. The ends were cut back, 5 bases at V and 4 bases at J, with 11 bases in the middle. The CDR3 sequence is CASSPTGSTEAFF. The CDR3 coding sequence is TGTGCCAGTAGTCCCACAGGATCCACTGAAGCTTTCTTT.

The V and J genes are TRBV3-1 (or the pseudogene TRBV3-2) and TRBJ1-1; no definite D call. The CDR3 runs 13 residues. Germline loops: CDR1 LGHDT, CDR2 YNNKEL (reference sequence). With 3 bases removed from V and 8 bases from J, the gap between germline ends came to 13 bases. In DNA, the CDR3 is TGTGCCAGCAGCCAGGTCATCTGGCAAGAAGCTTTCTTT. It translates to CASSQVIWQEAFF.

This chain connects TRBV10-3 to TRBJ1-3, with a possible D match to TRBD1 (5 bases). There are 16 residues in the CDR3. Germline CDR1 and CDR2: ENHRY and SYGVKD. The V and J ends lost 3 bases and 0 bases respectively, with 12 bases between them. The CDR3 sequence is CAISEPGLNSGNTIYF. The CDR3 bases are TGTGCCATCAGTGAACCGGGACTCAACTCTGGAAACACCATATATTTT.